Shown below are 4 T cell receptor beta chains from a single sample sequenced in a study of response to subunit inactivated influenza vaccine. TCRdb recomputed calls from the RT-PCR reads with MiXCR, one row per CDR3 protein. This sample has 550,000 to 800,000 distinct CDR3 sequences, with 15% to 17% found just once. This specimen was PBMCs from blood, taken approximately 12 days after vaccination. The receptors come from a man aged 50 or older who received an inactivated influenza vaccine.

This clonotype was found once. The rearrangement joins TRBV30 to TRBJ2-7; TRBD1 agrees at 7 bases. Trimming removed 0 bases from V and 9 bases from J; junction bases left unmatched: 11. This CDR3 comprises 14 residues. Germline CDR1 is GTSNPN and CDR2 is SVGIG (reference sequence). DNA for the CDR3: TGTGCCTGGAGTGTGGCAGGGGGAAATTTTGGGCAGTACTTC. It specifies CAWSVAGGNFGQYF.

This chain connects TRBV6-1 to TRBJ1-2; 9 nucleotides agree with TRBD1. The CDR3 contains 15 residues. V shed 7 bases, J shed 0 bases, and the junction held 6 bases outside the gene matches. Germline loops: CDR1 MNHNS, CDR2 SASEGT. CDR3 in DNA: TGTGCCAGCATCCGGGACAGGGCCGCTAACTATGGCTACACCTTC. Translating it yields CASIRDRAANYGYTF.

The CDR3 spells CASSQEAAGGSGNTIYF. The DNA of the CDR3 is TGTGCCAGCAGCCAAGAGGCGGCAGGGGGCTCTGGAAACACCATATATTTT. The chain couples TRBV4-2 to TRBJ1-3, with TRBD1 matching 7 bases. Germline trimming cut 0 bases from V and 0 bases from J; bases unmatched to any gene: 5. CDR1 LGHNA and CDR2 YNFKEQ come from the germline V gene. The CDR3 is 17 amino acids.

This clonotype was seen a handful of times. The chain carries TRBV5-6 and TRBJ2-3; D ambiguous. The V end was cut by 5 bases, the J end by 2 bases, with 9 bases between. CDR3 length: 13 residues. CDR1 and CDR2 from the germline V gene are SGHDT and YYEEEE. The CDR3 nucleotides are TGTGCCAGCAGTCATGGCTCCACAGATACGCAGTATTTT. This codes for CASSHGSTDTQYF.